A single sample is the source of the 10 T cell receptor beta chains below, sequenced in a study of a mutant IDH1 vaccine in newly diagnosed glioma. The protocol was immunoSEQ multiplex PCR, while the TCRdb copy is restricted to in-frame clones and leaves out a portion. The sample consists of over 55,000 clones, about three quarters of them appearing once. No antigen has been assigned to these receptors. Sample time point: week 23, last vaccination. Alongside topical imiquimod, each dose of vaccine comprised 300 ug of mutant IDH1 20-mer peptide. The sample here was PBMCs, taken from a glioma patient whose treatment included an IDH1 peptide vaccine. Source of these receptors: a woman aged 40 to 49 with glioma. Some clones in this sample may be carry-over from other donors' samples.

The J gene is TRBJ1-4, the V gene TRBV5-3; TRBD1 matches at 8 bases. TRBV5-3 is an ORF for which the function is uncertain. There are 17 residues in the CDR3. The J segment lost 4 bases and the V segment lost 4 bases, leaving 12 bases of the junction unmatched. The CDR3 DNA is TGTGCCAGAAGCAGGGGGACAGGCCTGAAGTTTAATGAAAAACTGTTTTTT. Protein: CARSRGTGLKFNEKLFF.

The chain is built from TRBV5-1 and TRBJ2-2, with D unclear. The CDR3 is 13 residues long. Looked up from germline, CDR1 is SGHRS and CDR2 is YFSETQ. V gave up 4 bases and J gave up 6 bases, with 10 bases separating them. The CDR3 DNA follows: TGCGCCAGCAGCCTCACCCTAGCCGGGGAGCTGTTTTTT. The encoded protein is CASSLTLAGELFF.

The chain carries TRBV14 and TRBJ2-7; a weak D match, TRBD1 (5 bases). Per germline, CDR1 SGHDN and CDR2 FVKESK. The length of the CDR3 is 14 residues. The CDR3 coding sequence is TGTGCTTCGTGGAAATCAGGGTACTCCTACGAGCAGTACTTC. Protein sequence: CASWKSGYSYEQYF.

The CDR3 protein is CASSQAQGWETQYF. CDR3 coding DNA: TGTGCCAGCAGCCAAGCTCAGGGGTGGGAGACCCAGTACTTC. This chain uses TRBV14 with TRBJ2-5, with D perhaps matching TRBD1 (6 bases). Trimming took off 1 base at V and 5 bases at J, with 11 bases between the two ends. The germline V gene encodes CDR1 SGHDN and CDR2 FVKESK. The CDR3 has 14 amino acids. Filled out from reference TRBV14 and TRBJ2-5, the complete variable domain reads EAGVTQFPSHSVIEKGQTVTLRCDPISGHDNLYWYRRVMGKEIKFLLHFVKESKQDESGMPNNRFLAERTGGTYSTLKVQPAELEDSGVYFCASSQAQGWETQYFGPGTRLLVL.

The J gene is TRBJ1-5, the V gene TRBV4-2; 7 bases are shared with TRBD1. The J segment lost 2 bases and the V segment lost 0 bases, leaving 4 bases of the junction unmatched. The CDR3 loop spans 16 amino acids. Germline CDR1 and CDR2: LGHNA and YNFKEQ. CDR3 sequence reads: CASSQDLGQGNQPQHF. The CDR3, as DNA: TGTGCCAGCAGCCAAGATCTCGGACAGGGCAATCAGCCCCAGCATTTT.

J is TRBJ2-5 and V is TRBV5-6; 10 nucleotides agree with TRBD2. The CDR3 runs to 15 residues. The germline V gene encodes CDR1 SGHDT and CDR2 YYEEEE. With 4 bases clipped from V and 3 bases from J, the junction kept 6 bases outside the gene matches. The CDR3 DNA is TGTGCCAGCAGCCGGGGACTAGCGCTCGAAGAGACCCAGTACTTC. Amino acids: CASSRGLALEETQYF.

The chain has TRBV4-1 and TRBJ1-2; D remains ambiguous. There are 13 residues in the CDR3. V was shortened by 4 bases and J by 6 bases, with 12 bases between the two germline ends. Germline CDR1 is MGHRA and CDR2 is YSYEKL. The CDR3 DNA sequence: TGCGCCAGCAGCCCTATGGGGTACCATGGCTACACCTTC. Amino acid sequence: CASSPMGYHGYTF.

The V gene is TRBV9, the J gene TRBJ2-5, with TRBD2 identical over 9 bases. Germline loops: CDR1 SGDLS, CDR2 YYNGEE. The CDR3 has 15 residues. Trimming took 1 base from V and 5 from J; bases not matched to a gene: 6. CDR3 sequence (DNA): TGTGCCAGCAGCGTACGAGTTAGCGGGGGCGAGACCCAGTACTTC. Encoded protein: CASSVRVSGGETQYF.

This clone has just a few counts. The CDR3 reads CASSQSSGASGNTIYF. CDR3 bases: TGCGCCAGCAGCCAAAGTTCGGGAGCCTCTGGAAACACCATATATTTT. The rearrangement joins TRBV10-1 to TRBJ1-3; D remains ambiguous. The V gene's germline CDR1 is WNHNN and CDR2 SYGVQD (reference sequence). V dropped 6 bases and J dropped 0 bases, with 15 bases sitting between them. The CDR3 is 16 residues long.

Concerning this clone: One junction end disagrees with the germline gene, perhaps due to a read error. The rearrangement links TRBV7-7 to TRBJ2-2, with TRBD2 matching 8 bases. The length of the CDR3 is 19 residues. CDR1 is SSHAT, CDR2 FNYEAQ, per germline (reference sequence). In nucleotides, the CDR3 is TGTGCTAGCAGCTTATTCGGGCCTGAGCGGGGGACCAACACCGGGGAGCTGTTTTTT. This codes for CASSLFGPERGTNTGELFF.